A single sample is the source of the 23 T cell receptor beta chains below, sequenced in a study of blood T cell repertoires in COVID-19. The table came from immunoSEQ multiplex PCR; TCRdb's copy has only in-frame clones and leaves some out. The table has around 320,000 clones, over 85% seen once. The specimen was PBMCs or T cells enriched from blood (not recorded which). These receptors came from a woman between 45 and 65 years old who had been exposed to COVID-19.

The chain carries TRBV28 and TRBJ1-5; TRBD1 aligns across 8 bases. CDR3 size: 16 residues. J gave up 4 bases and V 2 bases, and 7 bases lay outside the gene matches. In germline, CDR1 is MDHEN, CDR2 SYDVKM. CDR3 region: CASSLGYRTGNQPQHF. CDR3 bases: TGTGCCAGCAGTTTAGGATATAGGACAGGGAATCAGCCCCAGCATTTT.

The chain links TRBV14 to TRBJ2-1; 9 nucleotides align to TRBD2. V dropped 4 bases and J dropped 5; count of bases not matched to a gene: 6. This CDR3 has 15 residues. Germline CDR1 SGHDN, CDR2 FVKESK. The CDR3 loop reads CASSRLAGLNNEQFF. Here the CDR3 DNA reads TGTGCCAGCAGCCGCCTAGCGGGGCTCAACAATGAGCAGTTCTTC.

This rearrangement joins TRBV6-1 to TRBJ2-5; possible D gene TRBD2, 7 bases. The ends were cut back, 0 bases at V and 12 bases at J, with 17 bases in the middle. The CDR3 sequence is 14 residues long. Per the germline V gene, CDR1 is MNHNS and CDR2 is SASEGT. The CDR3 bases are TGTGCCAGCAGTGAAGCGCAAAACGGGGGGCGTGAGTACTTC. The encoded protein is CASSEAQNGGREYF.

The CDR3 loop is CASSQDRERSFSGANVLTF. CDR3 DNA sequence: TGCGCCAGCAGCCAAGATCGGGAACGTAGCTTCTCTGGGGCCAACGTCCTGACTTTC. V and J are TRBV4-1 and TRBJ2-6; maybe TRBD2 (5 bases). The ends were cut back, 0 bases at V and 0 bases at J, with 15 bases in the middle. Germline CDR1 and CDR2: MGHRA and YSYEKL. CDR3 length: 19 residues.

The V gene is TRBV4-1, the J gene TRBJ2-5; TRBD1 matches 7 bases. V lost 0 bases, J lost 9 bases, and 13 bases stayed unmatched. This CDR3 spans 16 amino acids. Germline CDR1 MGHRA, CDR2 YSYEKL. CDR3 residues: CASSQDADRTPGPQYF. Here the CDR3 DNA reads TGCGCCAGCAGCCAAGACGCGGACAGGACCCCAGGGCCCCAGTACTTC.

The count of this clone is one. The chain employs TRBV5-1 and TRBJ1-6; TRBD1 agrees at 9 bases. This CDR3 comprises 16 residues. The germline CDR1 and CDR2 sequences are SGHRS and YFSETQ. The junction had 10 bases not matched to a gene; V was cut back by 4 bases and J by 8 bases. Here the CDR3 reads CASSPEGQGIYSPLHF. The CDR3 nucleotides are TGCGCCAGCAGCCCAGAGGGACAGGGAATATATTCACCCCTCCACTTT.

The chain recombines TRBV25-1 with TRBJ1-2, with 10 bases fitting TRBD1. This CDR3 contains 14 residues. Germline CDR1 and CDR2: MGHDK and SYGVNS. Trimming cost V 6 bases and J 3 bases; bases outside gene matches: 4. CDR3: CASSGQGVHYGYTF. Written as DNA, the CDR3 is TGTGCCAGCAGCGGACAGGGGGTTCACTATGGCTACACCTTC.

The chain employs TRBV30 and TRBJ1-1; 10 nucleotides match TRBD1. The V gene's germline CDR1 is GTSNPN and CDR2 SVGIG (reference sequence). Trimming cost V 4 bases and J 4 bases; bases outside gene matches: 6. There are 14 residues in the CDR3. The CDR3 protein is CAWTLTGGGTEAFF. DNA of the CDR3: TGTGCCTGGACCCTGACAGGGGGCGGCACTGAAGCTTTCTTT.

The J gene is TRBJ2-3, the V gene TRBV2; possibly TRBD2 for D (5 bases). Between the trimmed V and J ends, which lost 7 bases and 3 bases, there was a span of 14 bases. The CDR3 spans 14 residues. Germline V CDR1 and CDR2: SNHLY, FYNNEI. In DNA, the CDR3 is TGTGCCAGCAAGCTAAGGACGGGGACAGATACGCAGTATTTT. It translates to CASKLRTGTDTQYF.

V is TRBV20-1 and J is TRBJ2-7; 7 nucleotides align to TRBD2. V gave up 3 bases and J gave up 3 bases; unmatched junction bases: 8. Germline CDR1 and CDR2: DFQATT and SNEGSKA (reference sequence). The CDR3 has 14 residues. This chain's CDR3 is CSASEGAGFYEQYF. DNA for the CDR3: TGCAGTGCTAGTGAAGGAGCGGGGTTCTACGAGCAGTACTTC.

This chain joins TRBV29-1 and TRBJ1-1, with 7 bases identical to TRBD1. CDR3 length: 12 amino acids. Germline trimming cut 6 bases from V and 0 bases from J; bases unmatched to any gene: 1. The V gene's germline CDR1 is SQVTM and CDR2 ANQGSEA. CDR3 sequence reads: CSVTGMNTEAFF. CDR3 nucleotide sequence: TGCAGCGTGACAGGGATGAACACTGAAGCTTTCTTT.

The sample holds one count of this clone. The DNA of the CDR3 is TGTGCCAGCAGCCTTTCTCTGAACACTGAAGCTTTCTTT. It specifies CASSLSLNTEAFF. The rearrangement links TRBV14 to TRBJ1-1; D is undetermined. There are 13 residues in the CDR3. Germline V CDR1 and CDR2: SGHDN, FVKESK. V dropped 4 bases and J dropped 0 bases, with 6 bases sitting between them.

The chain joins TRBV28 to TRBJ1-6, with a tentative D call TRBD1 (5 bases). The germline V gene has CDR1 MDHEN and CDR2 SYDVKM. The CDR3 consists of 12 residues. The V end was cut by 6 bases, the J end by 9 bases, with 9 bases between. CDR3 sequence reads: CASRAGISPLHF. CDR3 nucleotides: TGTGCCAGCAGGGCAGGGATTTCACCCCTCCACTTT.

The rearrangement joins TRBV29-1 to TRBJ2-1; 10 bases are a match to TRBD1. Germline V gene lookup returns CDR1 SQVTM and CDR2 ANQGSEA. V lost 0 bases, J lost 9 bases, and 8 bases stayed unmatched. The CDR3 contains 15 residues. Here the CDR3 reads CSVEDRDRGLFEQFF. As DNA, the CDR3 is TGCAGCGTTGAAGACCGGGACAGGGGTTTGTTTGAGCAGTTCTTC.

V is TRBV9 and J is TRBJ2-3, with 9 bases that match TRBD2. V lost 3 bases, J lost 0 bases, and 2 bases stayed unmatched. The CDR3 runs 15 residues. Germline V gene data show CDR1 as SGDLS and CDR2 as YYNGEE. The CDR3 nucleotides are TGTGCCAGCAGCGAGCGGGGGGTTAGCACAGATACGCAGTATTTT. It yields the protein CASSERGVSTDTQYF.

This chain connects TRBV30 to TRBJ2-1, with 7 bases that match TRBD1. CDR3 length equals 16 residues. Germline CDR1 and CDR2: GTSNPN and SVGIG (reference sequence). J lost 4 bases, V lost 0 bases, and 9 bases had no gene match. CDR3 coding DNA: TGTGCCTGGAGTGTACATTGGGGACAGTTATACAATGAGCAGTTCTTC. The encoded protein is CAWSVHWGQLYNEQFF. Full variable domain (missing parts from reference TRBV30 and TRBJ2-1): SQTIHQWPATLVQPVGSPLSLECTVEGTSNPNLYWYRQAAGRGLQLLFYSVGIGQISSEVPQNLSASRPQDRQFILSSKKLLLSDSGFYLCAWSVHWGQLYNEQFFGPGTRLTVL.

J is TRBJ2-2 and V is TRBV27; tentatively, D is TRBD2 (7 bases). This CDR3 is 16 amino acids long. The V end was cut by 2 bases, the J end by 2 bases, with 12 bases between. Germline V gives CDR1 MNHEY, CDR2 SMNVEV (reference sequence). The CDR3 region has the DNA TGTGCCAGCAGTTTAAGGGGGGGGCCCAACACCGGGGAGCTGTTTTTT. It translates to CASSLRGGPNTGELFF.

This clone was detected once. The rearrangement joins TRBV28 to TRBJ1-6; D gene unclear. The CDR3 has 14 amino acids. CDR1 is MDHEN, CDR2 SYDVKM, per germline. The germline V and J ends were trimmed by 6 bases and 10 bases, with 16 bases remaining between them. The CDR3 nucleotides read TGTGCCAGCAGCCCCCTCGGGTGGGAGTCACCCCTCCACTTT. It yields the protein CASSPLGWESPLHF.

The chain is built from TRBV3-1 (or the pseudogene TRBV3-2) and TRBJ1-3, with D unresolved. CDR3 length: 15 residues. V gave up 0 bases and J gave up 8 bases, with 14 bases separating them. CDR1 and CDR2 (germline): LGHDT, YNNKEL (reference sequence). The CDR3, as DNA: TGTGCCAGCAGCCAAGATTTAAGATTCGCGGACACCATATATTTT. Translation gives CASSQDLRFADTIYF.

The chain is built from TRBV7-8 and TRBJ1-5; the match to TRBD1 covers 7 bases. This CDR3 has 16 residues. Germline lookup yields CDR1 SGHVS and CDR2 FQNEAQ. The trim removed 2 bases at V and 3 bases at J, leaving 7 bases unmatched. CDR3 DNA sequence: TGTGCCAGCAGCTTAAGGATAGACAGGGACAATCAGCCCCAGCATTTT. As protein: CASSLRIDRDNQPQHF.

V usage is TRBV7-9 and J usage is TRBJ2-5; D not resolved. Germline values: CDR1 SEHNR, CDR2 FQNEAQ (reference sequence). This CDR3 region has 15 residues. V gave up 1 base and J gave up 5 bases, with 14 bases separating them. As DNA, the CDR3 is TGTGCCAGCAGCTTAGAGTCCGGTTTTTCGGAGACCCAGTACTTC. Translated, it gives CASSLESGFSETQYF.

The gene calls are TRBV21-1 and TRBJ1-2; no check of the table's D call, TRBD1, against the DNA was made. TRBV21-1 is listed as a pseudogene. The CDR3 is made up of 12 amino acids. CDR3 in amino acids: CASSPWTVSYTF. In DNA, the CDR3 is TGTGCCAGCAGCCCATGGACAGTGTCATACACCTTC.

V gene TRBV21-1 combines with J gene TRBJ1-5. TRBV21-1 is labeled a pseudogene. The CDR3 loop spans 19 amino acids. CDR3: CASSKIGGQGRVWNQPQHF. In DNA, the CDR3 is TGTGCCAGCAGCAAAATCGGGGGGCAGGGCAGAGTTTGGAATCAGCCCCAGCATTTT.